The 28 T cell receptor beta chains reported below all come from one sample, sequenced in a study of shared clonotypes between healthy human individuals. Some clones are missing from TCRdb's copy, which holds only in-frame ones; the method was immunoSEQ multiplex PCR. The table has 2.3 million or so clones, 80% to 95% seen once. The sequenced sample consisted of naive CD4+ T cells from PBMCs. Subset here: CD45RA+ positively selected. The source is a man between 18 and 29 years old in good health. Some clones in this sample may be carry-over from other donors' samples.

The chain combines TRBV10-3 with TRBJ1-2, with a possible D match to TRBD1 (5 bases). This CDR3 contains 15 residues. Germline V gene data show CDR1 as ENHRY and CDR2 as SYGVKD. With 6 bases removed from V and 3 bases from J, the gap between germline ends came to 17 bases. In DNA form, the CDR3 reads TGTGCCATCAGCGACTTCAGGGCTTCGGACTATGGCTACACCTTC. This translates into CAISDFRASDYGYTF.

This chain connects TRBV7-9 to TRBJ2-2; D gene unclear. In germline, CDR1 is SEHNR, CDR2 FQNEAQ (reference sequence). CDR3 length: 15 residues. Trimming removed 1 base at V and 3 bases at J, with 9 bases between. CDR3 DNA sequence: TGTGCCAGCAGCTTAGGATTTGGCGACACCGGGGAGCTGTTTTTT. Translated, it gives CASSLGFGDTGELFF.

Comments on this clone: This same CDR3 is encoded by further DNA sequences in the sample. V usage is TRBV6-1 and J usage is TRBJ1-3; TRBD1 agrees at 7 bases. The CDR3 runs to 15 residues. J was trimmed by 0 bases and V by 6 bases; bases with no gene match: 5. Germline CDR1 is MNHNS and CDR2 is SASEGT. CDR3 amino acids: CASRRTGDSGNTIYF. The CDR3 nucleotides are TGTGCCAGCAGAAGAACAGGGGACTCTGGAAACACCATATATTTT.

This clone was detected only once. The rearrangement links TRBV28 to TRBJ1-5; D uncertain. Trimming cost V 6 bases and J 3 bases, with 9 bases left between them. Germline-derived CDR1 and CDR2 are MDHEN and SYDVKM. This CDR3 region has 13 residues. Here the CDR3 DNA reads TGTGCCAGCAGCGGACTTAACAATCAGCCCCAGCATTTT. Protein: CASSGLNNQPQHF.

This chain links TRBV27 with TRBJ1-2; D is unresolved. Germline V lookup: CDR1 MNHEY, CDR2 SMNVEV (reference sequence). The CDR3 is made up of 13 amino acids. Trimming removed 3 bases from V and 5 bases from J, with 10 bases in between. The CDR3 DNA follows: TGTGCCAGCAGTTTTTCCCGGCGTTATGGCTACACCTTC. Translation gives CASSFSRRYGYTF.

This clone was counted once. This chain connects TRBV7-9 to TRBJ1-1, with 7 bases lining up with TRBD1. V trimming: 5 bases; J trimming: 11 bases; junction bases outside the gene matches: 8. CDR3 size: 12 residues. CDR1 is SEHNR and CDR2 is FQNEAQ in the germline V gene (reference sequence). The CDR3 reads CASSLEDRQAFF. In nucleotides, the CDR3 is TGTGCCAGCAGCCTTGAGGACAGGCAGGCTTTCTTT.

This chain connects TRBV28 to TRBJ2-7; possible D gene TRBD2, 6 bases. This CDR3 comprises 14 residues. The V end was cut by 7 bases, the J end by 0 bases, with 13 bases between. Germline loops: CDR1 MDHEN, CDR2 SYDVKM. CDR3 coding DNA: TGTGCCAGCATTGGAACCGGGAGCTCCTACGAGCAGTACTTC. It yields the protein CASIGTGSSYEQYF.

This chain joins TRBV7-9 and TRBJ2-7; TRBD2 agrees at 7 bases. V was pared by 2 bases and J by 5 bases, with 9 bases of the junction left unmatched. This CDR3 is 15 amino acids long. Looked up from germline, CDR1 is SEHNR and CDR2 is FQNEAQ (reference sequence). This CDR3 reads CASSLSGGRGDEQYF. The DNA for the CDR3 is TGTGCCAGCAGCTTATCAGGCGGGAGAGGGGACGAGCAGTACTTC.

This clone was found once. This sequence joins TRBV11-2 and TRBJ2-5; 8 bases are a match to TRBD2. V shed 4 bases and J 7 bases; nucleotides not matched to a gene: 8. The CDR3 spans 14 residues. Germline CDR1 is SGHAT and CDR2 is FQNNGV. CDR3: CASSSTSVPGTQYF. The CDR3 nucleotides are TGTGCCAGCAGCTCGACTAGCGTCCCAGGGACCCAGTACTTC.

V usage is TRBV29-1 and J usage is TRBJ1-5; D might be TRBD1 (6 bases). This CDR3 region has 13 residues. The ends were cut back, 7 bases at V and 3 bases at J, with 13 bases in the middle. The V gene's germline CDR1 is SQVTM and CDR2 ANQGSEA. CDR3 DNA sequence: TGCAGCGCGAGCCGGGACACCAATCAGCCCCAGCATTTT. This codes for CSASRDTNQPQHF. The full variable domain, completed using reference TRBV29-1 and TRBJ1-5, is SAVISQKPSRDICQRGTSLTIQCQVDSQVTMMFWYRQQPGQSLTLIATANQGSEATYESGFVIDKFPISRPNLTFSTLTVSNMSPEDSSIYLCSASRDTNQPQHFGDGTRLSIL.

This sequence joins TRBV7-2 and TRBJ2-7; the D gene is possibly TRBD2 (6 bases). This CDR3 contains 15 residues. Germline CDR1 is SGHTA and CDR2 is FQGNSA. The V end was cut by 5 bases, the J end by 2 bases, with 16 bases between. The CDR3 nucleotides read TGTGCCAGCAGCCCATCAGAGGGGAGGCCCTACGAGCAGTACTTC. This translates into CASSPSEGRPYEQYF.

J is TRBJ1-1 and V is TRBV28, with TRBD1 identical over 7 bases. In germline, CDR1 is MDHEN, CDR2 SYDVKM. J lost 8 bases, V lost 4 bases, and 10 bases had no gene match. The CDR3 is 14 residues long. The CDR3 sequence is CASSSDRRLTEAFF. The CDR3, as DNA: TGTGCCAGCAGTTCGGACAGGCGACTCACAGAAGCTTTCTTT.

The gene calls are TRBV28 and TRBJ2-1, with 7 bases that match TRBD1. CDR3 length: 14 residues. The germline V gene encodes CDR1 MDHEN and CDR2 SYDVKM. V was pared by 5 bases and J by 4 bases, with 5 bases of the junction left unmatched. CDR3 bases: TGTGCCAGCAGTCCCGGACAGGTTTACAATGAGCAGTTCTTC. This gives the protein CASSPGQVYNEQFF.

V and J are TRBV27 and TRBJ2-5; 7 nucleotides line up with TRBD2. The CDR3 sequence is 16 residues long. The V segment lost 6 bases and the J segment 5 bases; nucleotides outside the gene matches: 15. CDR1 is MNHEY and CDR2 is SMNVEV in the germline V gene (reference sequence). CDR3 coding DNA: TGTGCCAGCAGCAAATGGTGGGAGGGCCGGGAGGAGACCCAGTACTTC. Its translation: CASSKWWEGREETQYF.

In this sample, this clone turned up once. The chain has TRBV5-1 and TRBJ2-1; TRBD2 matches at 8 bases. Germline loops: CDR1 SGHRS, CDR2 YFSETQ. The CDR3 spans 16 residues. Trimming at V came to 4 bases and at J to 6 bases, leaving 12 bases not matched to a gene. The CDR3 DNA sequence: TGCGCCAGCAGCGACCAGGGACTAGTGGGTCGCAATGAGCAGTTCTTC. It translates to CASSDQGLVGRNEQFF.

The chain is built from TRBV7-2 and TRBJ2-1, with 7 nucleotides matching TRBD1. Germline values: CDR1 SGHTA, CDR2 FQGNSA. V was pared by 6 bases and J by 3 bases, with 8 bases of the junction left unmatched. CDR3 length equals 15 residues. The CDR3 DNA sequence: TGTGCCAGCAGTCCGTCGGGACAGATCTACAATGAGCAGTTCTTC. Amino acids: CASSPSGQIYNEQFF.

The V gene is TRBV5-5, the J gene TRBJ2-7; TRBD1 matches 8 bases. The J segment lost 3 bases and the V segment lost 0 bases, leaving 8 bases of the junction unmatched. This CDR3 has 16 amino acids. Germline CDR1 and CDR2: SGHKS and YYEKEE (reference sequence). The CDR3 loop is CASSLEPGQGYYEQYF. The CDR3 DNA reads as TGTGCCAGCAGCTTGGAGCCCGGACAGGGATACTACGAGCAGTACTTC.

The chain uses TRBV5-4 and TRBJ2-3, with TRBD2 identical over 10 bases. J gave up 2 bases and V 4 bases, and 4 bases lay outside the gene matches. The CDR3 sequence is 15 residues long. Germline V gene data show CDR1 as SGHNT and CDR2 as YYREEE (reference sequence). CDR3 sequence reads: CASSIAGGNTDTQYF. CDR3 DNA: TGTGCCAGCAGCATAGCGGGAGGTAACACAGATACGCAGTATTTT.

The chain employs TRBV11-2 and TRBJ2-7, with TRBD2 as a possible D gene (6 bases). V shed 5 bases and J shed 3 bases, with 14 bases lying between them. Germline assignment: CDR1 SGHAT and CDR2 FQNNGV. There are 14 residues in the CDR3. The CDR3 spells CASSTSPAHYEQYF. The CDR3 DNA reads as TGTGCCAGCAGCACTAGCCCGGCCCACTACGAGCAGTACTTC.

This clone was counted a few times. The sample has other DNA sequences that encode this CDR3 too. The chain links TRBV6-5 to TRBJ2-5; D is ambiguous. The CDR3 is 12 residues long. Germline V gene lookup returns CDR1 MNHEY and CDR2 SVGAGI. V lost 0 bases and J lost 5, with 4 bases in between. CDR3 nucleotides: TGTGCCAGCAGTTACTCGAAGGAGACCCAGTACTTC. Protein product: CASSYSKETQYF.

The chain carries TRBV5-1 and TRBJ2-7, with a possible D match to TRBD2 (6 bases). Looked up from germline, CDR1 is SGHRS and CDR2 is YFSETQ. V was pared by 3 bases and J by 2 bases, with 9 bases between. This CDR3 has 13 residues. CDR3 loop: CASSSGLTYEQYF. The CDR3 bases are TGCGCCAGCAGCTCGGGACTTACCTACGAGCAGTACTTC.

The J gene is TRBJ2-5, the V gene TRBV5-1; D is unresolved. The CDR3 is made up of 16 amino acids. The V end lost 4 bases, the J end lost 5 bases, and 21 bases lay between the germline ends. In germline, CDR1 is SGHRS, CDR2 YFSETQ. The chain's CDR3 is CASSLVVYQSQETQYF. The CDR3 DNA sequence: TGCGCCAGCAGCCTAGTGGTATACCAAAGCCAGGAGACCCAGTACTTC.

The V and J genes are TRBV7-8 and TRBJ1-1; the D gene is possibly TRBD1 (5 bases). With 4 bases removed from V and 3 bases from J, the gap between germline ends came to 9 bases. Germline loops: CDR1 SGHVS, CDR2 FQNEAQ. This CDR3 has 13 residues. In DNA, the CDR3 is TGTGCCAGCAGCTATCGACAGCACACTGAAGCTTTCTTT. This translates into CASSYRQHTEAFF.

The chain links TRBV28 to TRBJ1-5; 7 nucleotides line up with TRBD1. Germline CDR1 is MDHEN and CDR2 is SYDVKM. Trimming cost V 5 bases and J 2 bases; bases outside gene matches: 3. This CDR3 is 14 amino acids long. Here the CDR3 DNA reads TGTGCCAGCAGTAGGGACAGTGGCAATCAGCCCCAGCATTTT. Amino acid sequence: CASSRDSGNQPQHF.

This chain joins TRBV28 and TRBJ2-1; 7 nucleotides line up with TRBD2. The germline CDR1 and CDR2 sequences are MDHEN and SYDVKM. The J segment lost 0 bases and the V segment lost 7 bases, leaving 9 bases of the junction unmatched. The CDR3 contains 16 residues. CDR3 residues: CASISSGTNSYNEQFF. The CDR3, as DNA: TGTGCCAGCATCTCTAGCGGAACGAACTCCTACAATGAGCAGTTCTTC.

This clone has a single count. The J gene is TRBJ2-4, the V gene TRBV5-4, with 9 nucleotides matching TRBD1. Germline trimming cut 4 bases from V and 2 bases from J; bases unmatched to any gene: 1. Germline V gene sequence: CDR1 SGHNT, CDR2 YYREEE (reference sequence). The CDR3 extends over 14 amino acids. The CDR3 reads CASSGQGTKNIQYF. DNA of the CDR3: TGTGCCAGCAGCGGACAGGGGACCAAAAACATTCAGTACTTC.

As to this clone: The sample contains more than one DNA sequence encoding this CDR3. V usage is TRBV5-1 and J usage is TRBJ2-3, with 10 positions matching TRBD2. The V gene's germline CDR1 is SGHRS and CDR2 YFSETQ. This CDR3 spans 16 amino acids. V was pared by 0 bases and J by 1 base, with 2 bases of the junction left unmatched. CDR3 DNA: TGCGCCAGCAGCTTGGCACTAGCGGGACGCACAGATACGCAGTATTTT. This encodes CASSLALAGRTDTQYF.

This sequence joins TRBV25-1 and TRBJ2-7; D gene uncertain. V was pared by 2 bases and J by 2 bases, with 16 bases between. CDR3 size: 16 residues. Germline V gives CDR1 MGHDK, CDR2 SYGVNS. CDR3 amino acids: CASSELILTGAYEQYF. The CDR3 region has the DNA TGTGCCAGCAGTGAACTTATACTAACTGGGGCCTACGAGCAGTACTTC.